Each of the 8 T cell receptor beta chains below was sequenced from the same sample in a study of T cell repertoires in cytomegalovirus infection. TCRdb reprocessed the reads with MiXCR, giving one entry per CDR3 protein. The sample lists some 120,000 distinct CDR3 sequences, 25% to 35% seen once, with roughly 50% in the top ten. The antigens these receptors bind are not known. This specimen was CD8+ T cells from cultured PBMCs, taken from culture after CMV antigen stimulation. Receptor source: a human donor in good health (CMV status not recorded). Some clones in this sample may be carry-over from other donors' samples.

This clonotype was seen more than once but under ten times. The gene calls are TRBV5-4 and TRBJ2-7; D perhaps matches TRBD2 (5 bases). V lost 2 bases and J 7 bases, leaving 13 bases between the germline ends. Germline V gene data show CDR1 as SGHNT and CDR2 as YYREEE (reference sequence). The CDR3 contains 13 residues. CDR3 bases: TGTGCCAGCAGCTTCGTCCCGGAGGATGAGCAGTACTTC. This translates into CASSFVPEDEQYF.

The genes are TRBV6-6 and TRBJ1-2, with a tentative D call TRBD1 (6 bases). The germline CDR1 and CDR2 sequences are MNHNY and SVGAGI (reference sequence). V was trimmed by 0 bases and J by 8 bases, leaving 19 bases between them. This CDR3 region has 16 residues. The CDR3 DNA sequence: TGTGCCAGCAGTTACTCGAGCGCGGGACACCCCTTAGGCTACACCTTC. Translating it yields CASSYSSAGHPLGYTF.

The chain has TRBV12-3 or TRBV12-4 and TRBJ1-1, with no clear D. This CDR3 spans 16 amino acids. The V end was cut by 3 bases, the J end by 6 bases, with 20 bases between. The CDR3 loop reads CASSLAPSGLGSEAFF. The CDR3 bases are TGTGCCAGCAGTTTGGCCCCAAGCGGTTTAGGTTCTGAAGCTTTCTTT.

V gene TRBV12-3 or TRBV12-4 combines with J gene TRBJ2-7, with 9 bases that match TRBD1. This CDR3 is 14 amino acids long. V shed 6 bases, J shed 4 bases, and the junction held 7 bases outside the gene matches. The CDR3 DNA follows: TGTGCCAGCAGCATCGGGACAGGGCAATACGAGCAGTACTTC. Translating it yields CASSIGTGQYEQYF.

The rearrangement uses TRBV7-2 and TRBJ1-5, with D uncertain. Germline values: CDR1 SGHTA, CDR2 FQGNSA. Trimming removed 0 bases from V and 3 bases from J, with 9 bases in between. CDR3 length: 15 amino acids. The CDR3 DNA reads TGTGCCAGCAGCTTAGCCGTCGTTACCAATCAGCCCCAGCATTTT. It yields the protein CASSLAVVTNQPQHF.

V is TRBV5-8 and J is TRBJ2-1; 7 bases match TRBD1. The CDR3 is made up of 12 amino acids. CDR1 and CDR2 (germline): SGHTS, YDEGEE. V shed 2 bases, J shed 9 bases, and the junction held 2 bases outside the gene matches. DNA for the CDR3: TGTGCCAGCAGCTTACAGGGGACTGAGCAGTTCTTC. Translating gives CASSLQGTEQFF. Drawing the rest from reference TRBV5-8 and TRBJ2-1, the complete variable domain is EAGVTQSPTHLIKTRGQQATLRCSPISGHTSVYWYQQALGLGLQFLLWYDEGEERNRGNFPPRFSGRQFPNYSSELNVNALELEDSALYLCASSLQGTEQFFGPGTRLTVL.

In this sample, this clonotype turned up a few times. The V gene is TRBV6-2 or TRBV6-3, the J gene TRBJ2-2; 9 bases map to TRBD1. CDR1 and CDR2 (germline): MNHEY, SVGEGT. V trimming: 6 bases; J trimming: 4 bases; junction bases outside the gene matches: 9. The CDR3 totals 16 residues. Here the CDR3 DNA reads TGTGCCAGCAGCATCCCGGGACAGGGAAGCACCGGGGAGCTGTTTTTT. Translating it yields CASSIPGQGSTGELFF.

In its sample, this clonotype was seen once. This chain links TRBV4-1 with TRBJ2-2; perhaps TRBD1 as D (6 bases). The CDR3 has 16 residues. V gave up 4 bases and J gave up 2 bases, with 14 bases separating them. Per the germline V gene, CDR1 is MGHRA and CDR2 is YSYEKL. In DNA form, the CDR3 reads TGCGCCAGCAGCCCCGATTACAGGGAAAACACCGGGGAGCTGTTTTTT. The encoded protein is CASSPDYRENTGELFF.